A single sample gave rise to the 8 T cell receptor beta chains below, sequenced in a study of T cell repertoires in cytomegalovirus infection. TCRdb fed the reads into MiXCR, producing one record per CDR3 protein. The table shows fewer than 250,000 distinct CDR3 sequences, with about 12% occurring only once. The sequencing input was PBMCs. Receptors originate from a human donor in good health (CMV status not recorded). Some clones in this sample may be carry-over from other donors' samples.

This clonotype was counted many times. The V gene is TRBV2, the J gene TRBJ1-1; 8 positions agree with TRBD1. CDR3 length equals 16 residues. With V trimmed by 2 bases and J by 0 bases, 5 bases remained unmatched. Germline CDR1 SNHLY, CDR2 FYNNEI. The CDR3 DNA is TGTGCCAGCAGTGAACGTGGGACAGGTGTGAACACTGAAGCTTTCTTT. Translating it yields CASSERGTGVNTEAFF.

This clonotype has at least ten counts. This chain uses TRBV7-3 with TRBJ2-1, with 16 bases lining up with TRBD2. This CDR3 contains 19 residues. CDR1 is SGHTA, CDR2 FQGTGA, per germline. The trim removed 4 bases at V and 0 bases at J, leaving 6 bases unmatched. This chain's CDR3 is CASSSAGLAGGPSYNEQFF. CDR3 sequence (DNA): TGTGCCAGCAGCTCAGCGGGACTAGCGGGAGGGCCCTCCTACAATGAGCAGTTCTTC.

In this sample, this clonotype turned up a few times. The V and J genes are TRBV5-1 and TRBJ2-2; D call uncertain. The CDR3 is 12 amino acids. Trimming pared 6 bases from V and 3 bases from J, leaving 6 bases between. From germline, CDR1 is SGHRS and CDR2 YFSETQ. The chain's CDR3 is CASIRDTGELFF. Here the CDR3 DNA reads TGCGCCAGCATTAGAGACACCGGGGAGCTGTTTTTT.

This clonotype was counted at least ten times. The chain combines TRBV19 with TRBJ2-1; 8 bases line up with TRBD1. Germline V gene lookup returns CDR1 LNHDA and CDR2 SQIVND (reference sequence). This CDR3 is built from 14 residues. The junction had 5 bases not matched to a gene; V was cut back by 10 bases and J by 0 bases. The DNA of the CDR3 is TGTGCCACGGGACAGGCCCGCTCCTACAATGAGCAGTTCTTC. Its protein product is CATGQARSYNEQFF.

The sample holds a few counts of this clonotype. The gene calls are TRBV23-1 and TRBJ2-7, with D possibly matching TRBD1 (6 bases). TRBV23-1 is given ORF status, its function remaining uncertain. V was pared by 4 bases and J by 2 bases, with 12 bases between. This CDR3 is 14 amino acids long. CDR3 region: CASSPWTDTYEQYF. As DNA, the CDR3 is TGCGCCAGCAGTCCCTGGACAGATACCTACGAGCAGTACTTC.

This clonotype was observed many times. V usage is TRBV28 and J usage is TRBJ1-1; tentatively, D is TRBD1 (6 bases). Trimming pared 5 bases from V and 2 bases from J, leaving 15 bases between. CDR1 is MDHEN and CDR2 is SYDVKM in the germline V gene. There are 15 residues in the CDR3. This CDR3 reads CASSPATGPNTEAFF. The CDR3 region has the DNA TGTGCCAGCAGTCCCGCGACAGGACCTAACACTGAAGCTTTCTTT.

This clonotype has a handful of counts. The chain couples TRBV6-5 to TRBJ1-1; 9 bases are shared with TRBD1. The CDR3 is 20 amino acids. CDR1 is MNHEY, CDR2 SVGAGI, per germline. The V segment lost 1 base and the J segment 4 bases; nucleotides outside the gene matches: 19. CDR3 bases: TGTGCCAGCAGTTACTACCCTCCGAATACAGGGGGCGAGGGTGGCACTGAAGCTTTCTTT. Translation gives CASSYYPPNTGGEGGTEAFF.

The table lists this clonotype with many counts. The chain recombines TRBV7-8 with TRBJ1-5, with a weak D call TRBD1 (5 bases). The V and J ends lost 1 base and 3 bases respectively, with 10 bases between them. In germline, CDR1 is SGHVS, CDR2 FQNEAQ. The CDR3 has 15 residues. CDR3 sequence reads: CASSLGGGDNQPQHF. The CDR3 DNA reads TGTGCCAGCAGCTTAGGTGGAGGGGACAATCAGCCCCAGCATTTT. Using reference TRBV7-8 and TRBJ1-5 for the parts outside the CDR3, the full variable domain is GAGVSQSPRYKVAKRGQDVALRCDPISGHVSLFWYQQALGQGPEFLTYFQNEAQLDKSGLPSDRFFAERPEGSVSTLKIQRTQQEDSAVYLCASSLGGGDNQPQHFGDGTRLSIL.